This record looks at one T cell receptor beta chain sequence and its context. In the original analysis: Scientists estimated how many nucleated cells there were by amplifying reference gene primers. Here immunoSEQ multiplex PCR was the method, and the copy in TCRdb shows in-frame clones only, minus some. V, J and clone size derive from that table, while D and trimming were established from the DNA sequence. The sample contains more than 110,000 clones, 75% to 90% of which appear only once. The data originate from a study of blood T cell repertoires in COVID-19. As for the study in general: From the United States, Italy and Spain came samples of acute and convalescent COVID-19. T cells, B-cell-depleted T cells, or PBMCs provided the cDNA or gDNA that served as material.

Sequencing used peripheral blood. This TCR was sampled from a man aged 60-69 years with active or convalescent COVID-19.

CDR3 loop: CATHAGQINQPQHF. The CDR3 coding sequence is TGTGCCACCCATGCGGGGCAGATCAATCAGCCCCAGCATTTT. This sequence joins TRBV10-3 and TRBJ1-5; tentative D call: TRBD1 (5 bases). V was cut by 10 bases and J by 3 bases, with 16 bases left in between. The CDR3 runs to 14 residues. The germline V gene has CDR1 ENHRY and CDR2 SYGVKD.